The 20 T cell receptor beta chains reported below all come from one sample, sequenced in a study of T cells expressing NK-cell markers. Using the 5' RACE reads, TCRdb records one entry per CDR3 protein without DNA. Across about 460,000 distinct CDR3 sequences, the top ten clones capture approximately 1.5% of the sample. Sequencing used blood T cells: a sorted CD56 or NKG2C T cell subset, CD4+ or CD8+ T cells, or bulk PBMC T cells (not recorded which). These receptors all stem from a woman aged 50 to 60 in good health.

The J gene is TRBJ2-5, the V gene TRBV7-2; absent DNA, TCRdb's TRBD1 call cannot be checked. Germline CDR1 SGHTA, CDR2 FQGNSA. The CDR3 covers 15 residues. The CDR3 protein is CASSAGQGGGETQYF.

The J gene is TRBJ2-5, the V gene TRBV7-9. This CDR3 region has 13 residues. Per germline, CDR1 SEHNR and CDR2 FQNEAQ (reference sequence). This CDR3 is CASSLEAEETQYF.

CDR3 sequence reads: CASSAITGAGELFF. The chain couples TRBV7-8 to TRBJ2-2; no DNA is available, so the TRBD1 call from TCRdb remains unchecked. The length of the CDR3 is 14 residues. CDR1 is SGHVS, CDR2 FQNEAQ, per germline.

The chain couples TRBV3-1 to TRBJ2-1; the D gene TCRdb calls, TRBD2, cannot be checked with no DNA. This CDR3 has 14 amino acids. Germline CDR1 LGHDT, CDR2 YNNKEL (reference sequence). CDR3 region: CASSQYREHNEQFF.

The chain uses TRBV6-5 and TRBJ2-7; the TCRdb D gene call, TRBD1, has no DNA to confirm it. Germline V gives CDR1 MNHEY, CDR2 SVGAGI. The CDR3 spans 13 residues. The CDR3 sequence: CASRSQGPYEQYF.

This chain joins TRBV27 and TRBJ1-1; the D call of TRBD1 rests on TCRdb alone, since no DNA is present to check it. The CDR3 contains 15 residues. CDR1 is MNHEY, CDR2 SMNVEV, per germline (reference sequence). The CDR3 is CASSLSWGTGGEAFF.

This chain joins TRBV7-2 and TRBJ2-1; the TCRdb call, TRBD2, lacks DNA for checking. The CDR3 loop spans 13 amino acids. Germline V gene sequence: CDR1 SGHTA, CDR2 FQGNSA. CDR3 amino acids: CASSNGLANEQFF.

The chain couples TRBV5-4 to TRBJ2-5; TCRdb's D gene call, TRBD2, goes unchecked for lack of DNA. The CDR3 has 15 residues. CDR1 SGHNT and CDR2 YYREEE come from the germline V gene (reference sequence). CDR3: CASSLTSGREETQYF.

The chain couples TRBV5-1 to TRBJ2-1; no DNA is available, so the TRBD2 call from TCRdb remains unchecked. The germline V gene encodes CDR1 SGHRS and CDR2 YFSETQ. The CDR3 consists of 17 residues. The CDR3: CASKTSGRVASYNEQFF.

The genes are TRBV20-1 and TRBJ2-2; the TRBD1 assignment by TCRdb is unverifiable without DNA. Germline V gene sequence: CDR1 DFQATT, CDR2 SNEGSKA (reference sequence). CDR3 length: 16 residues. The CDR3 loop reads CSAREGTGSPTGELFF.

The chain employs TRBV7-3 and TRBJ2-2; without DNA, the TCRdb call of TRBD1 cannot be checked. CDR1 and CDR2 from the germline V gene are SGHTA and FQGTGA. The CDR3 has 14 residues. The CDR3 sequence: CASSPQGNTGELFF.

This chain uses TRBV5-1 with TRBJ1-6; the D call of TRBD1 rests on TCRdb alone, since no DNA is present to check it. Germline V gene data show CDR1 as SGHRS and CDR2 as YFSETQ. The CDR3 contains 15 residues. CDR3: CASSLSGTENSPLHF.

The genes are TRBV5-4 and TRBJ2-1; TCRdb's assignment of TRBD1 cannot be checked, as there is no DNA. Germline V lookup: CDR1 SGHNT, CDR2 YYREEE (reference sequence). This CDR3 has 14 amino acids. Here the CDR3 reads CASSRPGGPDEQFF.

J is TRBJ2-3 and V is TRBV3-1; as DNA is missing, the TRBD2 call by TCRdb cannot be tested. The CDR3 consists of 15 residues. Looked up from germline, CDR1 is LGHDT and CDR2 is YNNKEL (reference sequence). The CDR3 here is CASSQEAGHTDTQYF.

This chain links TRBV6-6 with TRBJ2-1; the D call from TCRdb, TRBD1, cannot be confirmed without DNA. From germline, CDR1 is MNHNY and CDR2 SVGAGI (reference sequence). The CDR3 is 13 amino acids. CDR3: CASSFYPLGEQFF.

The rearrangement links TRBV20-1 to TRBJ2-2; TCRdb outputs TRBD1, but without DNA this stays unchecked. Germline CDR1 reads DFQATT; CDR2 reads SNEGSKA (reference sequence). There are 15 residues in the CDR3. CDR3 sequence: CSASLDSTNTGELFF.

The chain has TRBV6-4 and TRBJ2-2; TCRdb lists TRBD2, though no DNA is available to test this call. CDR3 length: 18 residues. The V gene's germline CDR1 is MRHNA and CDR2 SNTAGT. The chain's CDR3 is CAAAHGASRLAGTGELFF.

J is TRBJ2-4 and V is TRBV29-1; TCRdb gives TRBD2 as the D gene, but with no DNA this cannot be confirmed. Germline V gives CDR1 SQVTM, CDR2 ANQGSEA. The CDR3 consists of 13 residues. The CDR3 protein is CSANRDFKNIQYF. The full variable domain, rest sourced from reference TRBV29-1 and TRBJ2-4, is SAVISQKPSRDICQRGTSLTIQCQVDSQVTMMFWYRQQPGQSLTLIATANQGSEATYESGFVIDKFPISRPNLTFSTLTVSNMSPEDSSIYLCSANRDFKNIQYFGAGTRLSVL.

CDR3 protein: CASSPSGGQSYNEQFF. The chain links TRBV5-1 to TRBJ2-1; the D call of TRBD2 rests on TCRdb alone, since no DNA is present to check it. The CDR3 has 16 amino acids. Germline assignment: CDR1 SGHRS and CDR2 YFSETQ.

CDR3 protein: CASSLGMGDYGYTF. The chain combines TRBV11-2 with TRBJ1-2. CDR3 length equals 14 residues. Germline-derived CDR1 and CDR2 are SGHAT and FQNNGV.